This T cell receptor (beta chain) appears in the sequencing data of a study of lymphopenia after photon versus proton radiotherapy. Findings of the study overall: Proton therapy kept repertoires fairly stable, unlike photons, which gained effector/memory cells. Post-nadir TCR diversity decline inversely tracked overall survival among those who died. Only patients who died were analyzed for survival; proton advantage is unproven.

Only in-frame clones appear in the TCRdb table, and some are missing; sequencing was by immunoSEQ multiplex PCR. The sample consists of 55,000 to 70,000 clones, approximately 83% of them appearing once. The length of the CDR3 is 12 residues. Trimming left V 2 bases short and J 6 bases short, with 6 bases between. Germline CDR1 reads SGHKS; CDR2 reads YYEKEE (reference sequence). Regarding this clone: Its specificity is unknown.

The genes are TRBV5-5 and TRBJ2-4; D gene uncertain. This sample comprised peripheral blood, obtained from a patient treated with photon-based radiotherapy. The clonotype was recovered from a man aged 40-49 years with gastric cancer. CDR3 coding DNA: TGTGCCAGCAGCTTTTCCGGAAACATTCAGTACTTC. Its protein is CASSFSGNIQYF.